Given below is one T cell receptor (beta chain) in context. Its cognate antigen is unknown. Naive CD8 cells lacked CD45RO and underwent positive selection for CCR7, leaving out terminally differentiated effector memory CD45RA+ cells. The sample is drawn from a study of shared clonotypes between healthy human individuals. General study points: Generation probabilities were higher for clonotypes shared across all four sorted-subset donors than for unshared ones.

Only in-frame clones appear in the TCRdb table, and some are missing; sequencing was by immunoSEQ multiplex PCR. The data show about 2 million clones, with roughly 95% seen just once and roughly 1.1% held by the top ten. The sequence derives from a man aged 18-30 years in good health. The sample comprised naive CD8+ T cells sorted from blood.

CDR3 residues: CASSLVGGGEGDEQYF. Here the CDR3 DNA reads TGTGCCAGCAGCCTTGTCGGTGGGGGCGAAGGGGACGAGCAGTACTTC. The chain uses TRBV7-9 and TRBJ2-7, with a tentative D call TRBD1 (6 bases). The CDR3 is 16 residues long. The germline CDR1 and CDR2 sequences are SEHNR and FQNEAQ (reference sequence). V was clipped by 5 bases and J by 5 bases, with 22 bases between them. Full variable domain (outside the CDR3, taken from reference TRBV7-9 and TRBJ2-7): DTGVSQNPRHKITKRGQNVTFRCDPISEHNRLYWYRQTLGQGPEFLTYFQNEAQLEKSRLLSDRFSAERPKGSFSTLEIQRTEQGDSAMYLCASSLVGGGEGDEQYFGPGTRLTVT.